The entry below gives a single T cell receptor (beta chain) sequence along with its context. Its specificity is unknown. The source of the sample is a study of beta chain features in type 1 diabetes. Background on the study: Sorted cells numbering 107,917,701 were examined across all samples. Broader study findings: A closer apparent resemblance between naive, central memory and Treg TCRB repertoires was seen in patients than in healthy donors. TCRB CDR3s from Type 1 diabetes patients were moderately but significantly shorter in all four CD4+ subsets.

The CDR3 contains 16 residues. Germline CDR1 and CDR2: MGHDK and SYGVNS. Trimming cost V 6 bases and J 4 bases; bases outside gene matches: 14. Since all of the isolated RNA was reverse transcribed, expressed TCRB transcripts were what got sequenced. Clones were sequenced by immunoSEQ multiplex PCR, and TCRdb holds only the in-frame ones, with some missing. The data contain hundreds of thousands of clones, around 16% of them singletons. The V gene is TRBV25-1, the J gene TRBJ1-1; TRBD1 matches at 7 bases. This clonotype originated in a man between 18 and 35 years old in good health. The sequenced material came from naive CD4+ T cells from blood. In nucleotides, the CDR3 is TGTGCCAGCAGGAAGGGGATAGGGGGCGTGAGCACTGAAGCTTTCTTT. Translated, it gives CASRKGIGGVSTEAFF. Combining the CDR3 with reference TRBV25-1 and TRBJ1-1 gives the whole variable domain EADIYQTPRYLVIGTGKKITLECSQTMGHDKMYWYQQDPGMELHLIHYSYGVNSTEKGDLSSESTVSRIRTEHFPLTLESARPSHTSQYLCASRKGIGGVSTEAFFGQGTRLTVV.